Reported below is one TCR beta chain. Antigen: not known. This sample is part of a study of T-cell memory formation after mild COVID-19. For the study at large: Largely, TCR clusters stayed within a single donor.

This CDR3 comprises 13 residues. CDR1 and CDR2 (germline): SEHNR, FQNEAQ (reference sequence). V lost 1 base and J lost 4, with 7 bases in between. TCRdb re-called the 5' RACE reads through MiXCR, storing one row per CDR3 protein. The table includes roughly 40,000 distinct CDR3 sequences, approximately 7% detected once. Broader study findings: What remained unconfirmed was the SARS-CoV-2 specificity of second-wave clones peaking on day 37. Clones that contracted from day 15 to 85 were balanced CD4/CD8, while later expanders leaned CD4+. Some clones that responded turned up in pre-infection memory, which suggests that cross-reactive memory joined in.

Sequencing was performed on PBMCs or a T cell subset sorted from them (not recorded which). The chain uses TRBV7-9 and TRBJ1-2, with D unclear. The sequence was obtained from a man between 18 and 35 years old who had mild COVID-19 (a few samples of this study predate the infection). Cell type and time point are not known. The CDR3 loop is CASSLDESYGYTF. DNA of the CDR3: TGTGCCAGCAGCTTAGACGAGAGCTATGGCTACACCTTC.